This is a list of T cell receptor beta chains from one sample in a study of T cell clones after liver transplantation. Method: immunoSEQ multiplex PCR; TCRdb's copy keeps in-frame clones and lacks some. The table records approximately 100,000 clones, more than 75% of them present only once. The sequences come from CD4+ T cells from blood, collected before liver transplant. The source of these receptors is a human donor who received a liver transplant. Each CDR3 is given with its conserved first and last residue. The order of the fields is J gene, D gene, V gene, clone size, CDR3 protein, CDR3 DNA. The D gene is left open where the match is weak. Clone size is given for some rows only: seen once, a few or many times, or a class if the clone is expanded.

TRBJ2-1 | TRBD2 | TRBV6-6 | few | CASGLGVEQFF | TGTGCCAGCGGACTAGGGGTTGAGCAGTTCTTC
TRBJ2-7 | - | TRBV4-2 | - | CASSPAGTGAYEQYF | TGTGCCAGCAGCCCGGCGGGGACGGGAGCGTACGAGCAGTACTTC
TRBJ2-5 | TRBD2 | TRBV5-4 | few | CASSEGGPFETQYF | TGTGCCAGCAGCGAGGGAGGGCCATTTGAGACCCAGTACTTC
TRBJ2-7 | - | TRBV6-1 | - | CASSVDNTYEQYF | TGTGCCAGCAGTGTGGACAATACTTACGAGCAGTACTTC
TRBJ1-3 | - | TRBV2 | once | CASTLAGVNTIYF | TGTGCCAGTACCCTCGCAGGGGTGAACACCATATATTTT
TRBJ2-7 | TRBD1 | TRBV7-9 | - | CASSLAGTGGSYEQYF | TGTGCCAGCAGCTTAGCTGGGACAGGGGGCTCCTACGAGCAGTACTTC
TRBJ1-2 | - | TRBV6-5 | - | CASSYSGTAGASYTF | TGTGCCAGCAGTTACTCAGGGACGGCAGGGGCGAGCTACACCTTC
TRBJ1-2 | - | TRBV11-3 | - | CASSSGSGYGYTF | TGTGCCAGCAGTTCAGGGAGCGGGTATGGCTACACCTTC
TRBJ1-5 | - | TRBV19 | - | CASSIEWQVTQPQHF | TGTGCCAGTAGTATAGAGTGGCAGGTTACTCAGCCCCAGCATTTT
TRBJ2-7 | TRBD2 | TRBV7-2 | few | CASSAQPSGTYEQYF | TGTGCCAGCAGCGCACAACCTAGCGGCACCTACGAGCAGTACTTC
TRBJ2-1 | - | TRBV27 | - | CASSLRGGKVNRDEQFF | TGTGCCAGCAGTCTTAGGGGGGGGAAGGTTAACAGGGATGAGCAGTTCTTC
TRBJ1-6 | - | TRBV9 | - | CASSVGQEISPLHF | TGTGCCAGCAGCGTAGGTCAGGAGATCTCACCCCTCCACTTT
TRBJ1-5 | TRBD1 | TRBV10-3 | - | CAISGDRISNQPQHF | TGTGCCATCAGTGGGGACAGGATAAGCAATCAGCCCCAGCATTTT
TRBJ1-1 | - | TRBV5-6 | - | CASSLAWGDTEAFF | TGTGCCAGCAGCTTGGCCTGGGGAGACACTGAAGCTTTCTTT
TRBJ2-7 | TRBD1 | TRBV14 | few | CASSPGGQGTYEQYF | TGTGCCAGCAGCCCCGGGGGACAGGGTACTTACGAGCAGTACTTC
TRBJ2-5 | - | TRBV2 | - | CASREGRPISRQETQYF | TGTGCCAGCAGGGAGGGACGGCCGATCTCCAGACAAGAGACCCAGTACTTC
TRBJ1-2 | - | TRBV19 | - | CASSISVGGYTF | TGTGCCAGTAGTATTTCAGTCGGTGGCTACACCTTC
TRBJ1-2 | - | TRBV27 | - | CASSSPPGYGYTF | TGTGCCAGCAGTTCACCCCCAGGGTATGGCTACACCTTC
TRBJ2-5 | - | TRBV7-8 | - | CASSRGEAEETQYF | TGTGCCAGCAGCCGCGGTGAGGCGGAGGAGACCCAGTACTTC
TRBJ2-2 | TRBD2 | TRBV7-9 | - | CASSGLAGVIGELFF | TGTGCCAGCAGCGGGTTAGCGGGAGTAATCGGGGAGCTGTTTTTT
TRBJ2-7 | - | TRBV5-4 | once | CASSLLGYEQYF | TGTGCCAGCAGCTTATTGGGGTACGAGCAGTACTTC
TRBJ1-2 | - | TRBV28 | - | CASSRTGSGYTF | TGTGCCAGCAGCCGGACCGGCTCTGGCTACACCTTC
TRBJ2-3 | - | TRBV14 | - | CASSQGSLSTDTQYF | TGTGCCAGCAGCCAAGGCTCACTATCCACAGATACGCAGTATTTT
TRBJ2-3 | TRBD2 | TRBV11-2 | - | CASNQGGGRRSDTQYF | TGTGCCAGCAACCAAGGCGGCGGGAGGAGGTCAGATACGCAGTATTTT
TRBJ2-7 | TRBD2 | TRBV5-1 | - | CASSLATSGRTYEQYF | TGCGCCAGCAGCTTGGCGACTAGCGGGCGAACCTACGAGCAGTACTTC
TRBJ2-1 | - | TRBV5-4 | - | CASSAPQKNEQFF | TGTGCCAGCAGCGCTCCCCAGAAGAATGAGCAGTTCTTC
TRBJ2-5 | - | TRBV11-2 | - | CASSLGLSQYF | TGTGCCAGCAGCTTAGGGCTGTCCCAGTACTTC
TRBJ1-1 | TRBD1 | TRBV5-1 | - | CASSLVITGGNTEAFF | TGCGCCAGCAGCTTGGTAATCACAGGGGGAAACACTGAAGCTTTCTTT
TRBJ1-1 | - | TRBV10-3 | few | CAISDRTARANTEAFF | TGTGCCATCAGTGATCGGACAGCCAGGGCGAACACTGAAGCTTTCTTT
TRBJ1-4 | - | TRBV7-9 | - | CASSPVHGAANEKLFF | TGTGCCAGCAGCCCAGTACACGGCGCGGCTAATGAAAAACTGTTTTTT
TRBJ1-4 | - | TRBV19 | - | CASSMGTGRVSEKLFF | TGTGCCAGTAGTATGGGAACAGGGAGGGTTAGTGAAAAACTGTTTTTT
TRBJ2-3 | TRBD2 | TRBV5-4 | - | CASSLPGTSADTQYF | TGTGCCAGCAGCTTACCCGGGACTAGCGCAGATACGCAGTATTTT
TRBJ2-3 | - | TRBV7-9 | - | CASSSLPDTQYF | TGTGCCAGCAGCTCACTACCGGATACGCAGTATTTT
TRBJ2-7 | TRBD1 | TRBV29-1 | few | CSVEGVKGAIYEQYF | TGCAGCGTTGAAGGGGTCAAGGGGGCGATCTACGAGCAGTACTTC
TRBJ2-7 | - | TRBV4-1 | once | CASSQAESSYEQYF | TGCGCCAGCAGCCAAGCCGAGAGCTCCTACGAGCAGTACTTC
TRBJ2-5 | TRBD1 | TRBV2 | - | CASSEDPGQGHTQYF | TGTGCCAGCAGTGAAGATCCGGGACAGGGTCATACCCAGTACTTC
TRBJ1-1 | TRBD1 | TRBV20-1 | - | CSASDRGKAFF | TGCAGTGCTTCGGACAGGGGTAAAGCTTTCTTT
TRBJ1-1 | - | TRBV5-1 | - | CASSFTGQVEAFF | TGCGCCAGCAGCTTCACAGGGCAAGTAGAAGCTTTCTTT
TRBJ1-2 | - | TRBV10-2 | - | CASTGGAGYGYTF | TGCGCCAGCACCGGGGGGGCAGGCTATGGCTACACCTTC
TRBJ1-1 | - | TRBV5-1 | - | CASSFRGTNTEAFF | TGCGCCAGCAGCTTTCGGGGGACGAACACTGAAGCTTTCTTT
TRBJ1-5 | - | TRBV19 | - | CASSMNKAGGYQPQHF | TGTGCCAGTAGTATGAATAAGGCCGGGGGTTATCAGCCCCAGCATTTT
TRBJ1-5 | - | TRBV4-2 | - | CASSQDTHGVSGQPQHF | TGTGCCAGCAGCCAAGACACACACGGGGTTTCTGGCCAGCCCCAGCATTTT
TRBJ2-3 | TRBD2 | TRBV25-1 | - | CASGGLAAPQATQYF | TGTGCCAGCGGCGGACTAGCGGCACCCCAAGCTACGCAGTATTTT
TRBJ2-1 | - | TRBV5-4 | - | CASSLERQRSSYNEQFF | TGTGCCAGCAGCTTGGAAAGACAGAGGAGCTCCTACAATGAGCAGTTCTTC